These 17 T cell receptor beta chains came from one sample sequenced in a study of identical twins (dated by TCRdb to between 2015 and 2016). Preparation of the library involved 5' RACE. The listed sequencing device is Illumina HiSeq 2000. TCRdb reanalyzed the raw reads on its own, using fastp at Q25 for trimming and MiXCR for clone calling, and kept in-frame beta chains. Each entry merges the rows of one CDR3 protein and shows their most common DNA and genes. This sample comprises 550,000 to 700,000 distinct CDR3 sequences, 21% of them detected only once. The biggest ten clones account for 4% to 4.5% of the sample. These same records also appear under a second study, on T cells expressing NK-cell markers.

Sequencing was performed on PBMCs. The receptor set was obtained from a woman between 18 and 30 years old in good health.

This clonotype has a handful of counts. The CDR3, as DNA: TGTGCCAGCAGCTTTGGACTGGCCCTCGGTGGGACCCAGTACTTC. This encodes CASSFGLALGGTQYF. This chain joins TRBV7-2 and TRBJ2-5, with D possibly TRBD2 on 5 matching bases. The V end lost 3 bases, the J end lost 7 bases, and 18 bases lay between the germline ends. CDR1 is SGHTA, CDR2 FQGNSA, per germline. This CDR3 region has 15 residues.

This clonotype was counted at least ten times. The chain has TRBV28 and TRBJ2-1; no firm D call. The V and J ends lost 2 bases and 7 bases respectively, with 9 bases between them. This CDR3 is 13 amino acids long. In germline, CDR1 is MDHEN, CDR2 SYDVKM. DNA of the CDR3: TGTGCCAGCAGTTTAGTAGCCCGGAATGAGCAGTTCTTC. As protein: CASSLVARNEQFF.

CDR3 protein: CASSSPKGLAAYEQYF. The CDR3 DNA follows: TGTGCCAGCAGTTCCCCGAAGGGACTAGCCGCCTACGAGCAGTACTTC. The V and J genes are TRBV6-5 and TRBJ2-7; TRBD2 aligns across 9 bases. The CDR3 sequence is 16 residues long. Germline V gives CDR1 MNHEY, CDR2 SVGAGI. Unmatched junction bases numbered 9, after V lost 4 bases and J lost 2 bases.

The rearrangement links TRBV20-1 to TRBJ2-3; possibly TRBD1 for D (5 bases). Trimming pared 6 bases from V and 1 base from J, leaving 17 bases between. Germline CDR1 DFQATT, CDR2 SNEGSKA (reference sequence). The CDR3 sequence is 15 residues long. The CDR3: CSALNPRAGTDTQYF. As DNA, the CDR3 is TGCAGTGCCCTTAACCCCAGGGCGGGCACAGATACGCAGTATTTT.

V and J are TRBV10-3 and TRBJ2-3; TRBD2 matches at 12 bases. J lost 2 bases, V lost 2 bases, and 5 bases had no gene match. Germline V gene sequence: CDR1 ENHRY, CDR2 SYGVKD. This CDR3 has 17 amino acids. CDR3 coding DNA: TGTGCCATCAGTGAGCTTGGACTAGCGGGGACCACAGATACGCAGTATTTT. Translation gives CAISELGLAGTTDTQYF.

In its sample, this clonotype was seen a few times. The CDR3 reads CASSLEELAGYNEQFF. In DNA, the CDR3 is TGTGCCAGCAGCTTAGAGGAACTAGCGGGGTACAATGAGCAGTTCTTC. This sequence joins TRBV7-2 and TRBJ2-1, with 10 nucleotides matching TRBD2. Germline trimming cut 1 base from V and 4 bases from J; bases unmatched to any gene: 4. CDR3 size: 16 residues. Germline CDR1 reads SGHTA; CDR2 reads FQGNSA.

The J gene is TRBJ2-7, the V gene TRBV7-2; 12 bases are shared with TRBD2. Germline CDR1 SGHTA, CDR2 FQGNSA. The CDR3 spans 15 residues. The trim removed 5 bases at V and 7 bases at J, leaving 9 bases unmatched. The CDR3 DNA reads TGTGCCAGCAGCAAGCTAGCGGGAGGGCCGCTGGAGCAGTACTTC. Its protein product is CASSKLAGGPLEQYF.

The V call is TRBV7-9, the J call TRBJ2-7, with a tentative D call TRBD2 (6 bases). The ends were cut back, 2 bases at V and 0 bases at J, with 11 bases in the middle. CDR3 length: 15 amino acids. Germline V gene lookup returns CDR1 SEHNR and CDR2 FQNEAQ (reference sequence). The CDR3 region has the DNA TGTGCCAGCAGCTTATTGGAGGAGGGCTCCTACGAGCAGTACTTC. Translating gives CASSLLEEGSYEQYF.

The CDR3 region is CASTSLAEQFF. CDR3 DNA sequence: TGTGCCAGCACCTCCCTAGCTGAGCAGTTCTTC. V gene TRBV12-3 or TRBV12-4 combines with J gene TRBJ2-1, with a weak D call TRBD2 (5 bases). There are 11 residues in the CDR3. Deletions cut 7 bases from V and 9 bases from J, with 10 bases between.

This clonotype was recorded at least ten times. The chain employs TRBV20-1 and TRBJ2-3, with 7 nucleotides matching TRBD2. This CDR3 is built from 17 residues. CDR1 and CDR2 (germline): DFQATT, SNEGSKA (reference sequence). V shed 2 bases, J shed 6 bases, and the junction held 17 bases outside the gene matches. The DNA for the CDR3 is TGCAGTGCTAGACACCGACTAGCAAATCCTGTTCTTGATACGCAGTATTTT. This encodes CSARHRLANPVLDTQYF.

This clonotype has more than one count but fewer than ten. This sequence joins TRBV5-1 and TRBJ2-7; 8 bases are a match to TRBD2. Germline loops: CDR1 SGHRS, CDR2 YFSETQ. The length of the CDR3 is 16 residues. V lost 3 bases and J lost 5; bases outside the gene matches: 13. The CDR3 region is CASSYWGSRAGDEQYF. The CDR3 DNA sequence: TGCGCCAGCAGCTATTGGGGGAGTCGAGCGGGAGACGAGCAGTACTTC.

There are a few counts of this clonotype. This chain uses TRBV7-3 with TRBJ1-1; no reliable D call. V was cut by 5 bases and J by 1 base, with 11 bases left in between. CDR3 length: 14 amino acids. Germline V CDR1 and CDR2: SGHTA, FQGTGA. CDR3 amino acids: CASSVNSGNTEAFF. The CDR3 nucleotides are TGTGCCAGCAGCGTTAATTCTGGGAACACTGAAGCTTTCTTT.

This clonotype was detected many times. J is TRBJ2-3 and V is TRBV19; D is unclear. In germline, CDR1 is LNHDA, CDR2 SQIVND (reference sequence). The germline V and J ends were trimmed by 1 base and 5 bases, with 4 bases remaining between them. The CDR3 is 12 amino acids. The CDR3 spells CASSIGGDTQYF. In nucleotides, the CDR3 is TGTGCCAGTAGTATAGGTGGAGATACGCAGTATTTT.

This clonotype occurred many times. This chain joins TRBV6-1 and TRBJ1-1; no clear D. Germline assignment: CDR1 MNHNS and CDR2 SASEGT. The ends were cut back, 9 bases at V and 1 base at J, with 9 bases in the middle. The CDR3 is made up of 12 amino acids. In DNA form, the CDR3 reads TGTGCCAGTCAGGAGTCGAACACTGAAGCTTTCTTT. The encoded protein is CASQESNTEAFF.

The sample holds a few counts of this clonotype. The gene calls are TRBV5-6 and TRBJ2-3, with D perhaps TRBD2 (5 bases). CDR1 and CDR2 (germline): SGHDT, YYEEEE. This CDR3 has 14 amino acids. V lost 4 bases to trimming and J lost 2 bases, with 11 bases between them. CDR3 loop: CASSLTTYTDTQYF. CDR3 nucleotides: TGTGCCAGCAGCCTGACTACCTACACAGATACGCAGTATTTT.

J is TRBJ2-1 and V is TRBV3-1; D unresolved. Trimming removed 7 bases at V and 5 bases at J, with 12 bases between. The V gene's germline CDR1 is LGHDT and CDR2 YNNKEL (reference sequence). The CDR3 runs to 13 residues. The CDR3 protein is CASTRLGDNEQFF. The CDR3 DNA is TGTGCCAGCACCCGACTCGGTGACAATGAGCAGTTCTTC.

This clonotype was seen many times. The rearrangement joins TRBV20-1 to TRBJ2-2; D is uncertain. The V end was cut by 0 bases, the J end by 8 bases, with 19 bases between. CDR3 length: 16 amino acids. The V gene's germline CDR1 is DFQATT and CDR2 SNEGSKA (reference sequence). The CDR3 protein is CSARDRGPNPTGELFF. The CDR3 nucleotides read TGCAGTGCTAGAGATCGAGGACCAAACCCGACGGGGGAGCTGTTTTTT.